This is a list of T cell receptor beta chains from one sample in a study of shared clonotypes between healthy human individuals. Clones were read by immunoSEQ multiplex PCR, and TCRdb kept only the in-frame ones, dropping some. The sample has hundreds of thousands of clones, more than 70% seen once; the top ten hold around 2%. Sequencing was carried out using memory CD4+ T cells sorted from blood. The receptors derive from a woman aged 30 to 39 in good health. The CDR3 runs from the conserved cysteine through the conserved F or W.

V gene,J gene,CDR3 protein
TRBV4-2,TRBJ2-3,CASSQAALALAGDTQYF
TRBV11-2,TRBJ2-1,CASSLGQATAYNEQFF
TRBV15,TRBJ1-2,CATSSRDRAGYGYTF
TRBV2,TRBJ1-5,CASSEAPPEVKPQHF
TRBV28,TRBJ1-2,CASSLGQGPNYGYTF
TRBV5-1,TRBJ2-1,CASSLERQNNEQFF
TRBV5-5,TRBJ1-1,CASSPDGVSEAFF
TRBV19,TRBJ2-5,CASSIPGQGGTQYF
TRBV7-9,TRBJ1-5,CASSPVEAGNQPQHF
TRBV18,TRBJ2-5,CASSPATSGSPSTQYF
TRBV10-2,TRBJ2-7,CASIADRGNYEQYF
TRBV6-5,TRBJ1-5,CASRLTENSNQPQHF
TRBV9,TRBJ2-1,CASSVAGLAGDVEQFF
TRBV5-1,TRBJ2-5,CASSLGGVETQYF
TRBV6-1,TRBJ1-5,CASSENARGRVNQPQHF
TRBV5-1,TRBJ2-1,CASSLGDYQHNEQFF
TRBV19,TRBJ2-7,CASSIRRGPYEQYF
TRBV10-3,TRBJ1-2,CAILYGYTF